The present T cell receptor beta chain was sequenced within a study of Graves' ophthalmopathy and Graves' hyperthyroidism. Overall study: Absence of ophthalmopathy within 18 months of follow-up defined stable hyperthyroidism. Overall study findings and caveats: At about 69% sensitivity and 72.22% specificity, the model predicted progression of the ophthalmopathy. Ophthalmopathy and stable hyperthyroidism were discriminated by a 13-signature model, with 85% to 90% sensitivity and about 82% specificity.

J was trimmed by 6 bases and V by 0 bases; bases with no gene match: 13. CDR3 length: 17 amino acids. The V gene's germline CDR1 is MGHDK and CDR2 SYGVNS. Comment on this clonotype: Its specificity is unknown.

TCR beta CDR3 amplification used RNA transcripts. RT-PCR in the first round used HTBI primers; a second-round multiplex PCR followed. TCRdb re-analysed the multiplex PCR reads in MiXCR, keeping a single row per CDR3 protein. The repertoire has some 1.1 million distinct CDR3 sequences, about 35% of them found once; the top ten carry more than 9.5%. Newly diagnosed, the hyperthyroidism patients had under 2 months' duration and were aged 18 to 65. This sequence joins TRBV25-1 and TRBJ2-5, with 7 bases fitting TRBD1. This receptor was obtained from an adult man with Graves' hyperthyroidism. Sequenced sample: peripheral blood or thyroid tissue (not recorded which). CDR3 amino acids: CASSEYLLGQGVKTQYF. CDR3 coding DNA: TGTGCCAGCAGTGAATACCTCCTGGGGCAGGGGGTAAAGACCCAGTACTTC.